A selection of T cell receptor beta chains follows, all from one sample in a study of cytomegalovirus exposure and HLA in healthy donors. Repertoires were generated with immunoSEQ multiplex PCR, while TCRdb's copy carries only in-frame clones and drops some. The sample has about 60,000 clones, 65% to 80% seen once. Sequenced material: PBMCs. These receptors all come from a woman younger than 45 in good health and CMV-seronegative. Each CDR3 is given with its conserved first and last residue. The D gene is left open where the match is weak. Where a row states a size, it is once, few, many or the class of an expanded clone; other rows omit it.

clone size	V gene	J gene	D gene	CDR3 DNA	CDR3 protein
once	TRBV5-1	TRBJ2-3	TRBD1	TGCGCCAGCAGCGTACAGGGGTCAGATACGCAGTATTTT	CASSVQGSDTQYF
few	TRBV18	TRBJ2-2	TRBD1	TGTGCCAGCTCATCCAGGGGGCGCGGGACCGGGGAGCTGTTTTTT	CASSSRGRGTGELFF
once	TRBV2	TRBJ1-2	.	TGTGCCAGCAGTGAAGAAACGGGGAAAAATGGCTACACCTTC	CASSEETGKNGYTF
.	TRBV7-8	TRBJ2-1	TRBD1	TGTGCCAGCAGCTCAACGGGACAGGGGTTTAGCAATGAGCAGTTCTTC	CASSSTGQGFSNEQFF
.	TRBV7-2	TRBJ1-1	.	TGTGCCAGCAGCTTAGACAGGTTTATGAACACTGAAGCTTTCTTT	CASSLDRFMNTEAFF
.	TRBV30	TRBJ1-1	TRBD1	TGTGCCTGGAGAGACAAGCAGACAGGGAGCACTGAAGCTTTCTTT	CAWRDKQTGSTEAFF
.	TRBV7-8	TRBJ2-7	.	TGTGCCAGCAGCTTAGTGGGCAGAATCTCCTACGAGCAGTACTTC	CASSLVGRISYEQYF
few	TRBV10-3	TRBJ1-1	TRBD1	TGTGCCATCGCACAGGGGGCAAATACTGAAGCTTTCTTT	CAIAQGANTEAFF
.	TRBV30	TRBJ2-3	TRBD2	TGTGCCTGCAGACTAGCGGGAGATTCCGATACGCAGTATTTT	CACRLAGDSDTQYF
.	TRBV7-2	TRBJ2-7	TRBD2	TGTGCCAGCAGCACACCGGGGACTAGCGGGGGCCCCTCTCGAGAGCAGTACTTC	CASSTPGTSGGPSREQYF
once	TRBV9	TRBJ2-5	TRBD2	TGTGCCAGCAGCAGCCTGACTAGCGGGGGAGGGCAAGAGACCCAGTACTTC	CASSSLTSGGGQETQYF
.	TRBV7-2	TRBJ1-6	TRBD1	TGTGCCAGCAGCTTTAGGGGGCTGAATTCACCCCTCCACTTT	CASSFRGLNSPLHF
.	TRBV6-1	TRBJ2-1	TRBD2	TGTGCCAGCAGTGACTTAGCGGGATCCCCGGATGAGCAGTTCTTC	CASSDLAGSPDEQFF
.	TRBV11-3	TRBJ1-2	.	TGTGCCAGCAGCGTGACTTTTAACTATGGCTACACCTTC	CASSVTFNYGYTF
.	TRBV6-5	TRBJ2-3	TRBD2	TGTGCCAGCAGGCCTCTAGCGGGGCCCACAGATACGCAGTATTTT	CASRPLAGPTDTQYF
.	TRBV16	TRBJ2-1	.	TGTGCCAGCAGCCAATACCTCAGTGTTAACAATGAGCAGTTCTTC	CASSQYLSVNNEQFF
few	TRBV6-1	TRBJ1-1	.	TGTGCCAGCAGTGGCTCAATTACAGCAAACACTGAAGCTTTCTTT	CASSGSITANTEAFF
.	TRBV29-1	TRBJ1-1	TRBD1	TGCAGCGCCACACAGGGGGACACTGAAGCTTTCTTT	CSATQGDTEAFF
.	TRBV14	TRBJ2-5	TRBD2	TGTGCCAGCAGCCAGAACCGGGGGGGAAACCAAGAGACCCAGTACTTC	CASSQNRGGNQETQYF
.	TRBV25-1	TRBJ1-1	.	TGTGCCAGCAGTTCGGACATCCCCACTGAAGCTTTCTTT	CASSSDIPTEAFF
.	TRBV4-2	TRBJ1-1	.	TGTGCCAGCAGCCAAGTCAAAGGAGGGAGCACTGAAGCTTTCTTT	CASSQVKGGSTEAFF
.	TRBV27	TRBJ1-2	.	TGTGCCAGCAGTTTCTTGGGCAGACCGACGTTTAACTATGGCTACACCTTC	CASSFLGRPTFNYGYTF
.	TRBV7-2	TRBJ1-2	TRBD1	TGTGCCAGCAGCCTAGGGACAGGGGTTGGCTACACCTTC	CASSLGTGVGYTF
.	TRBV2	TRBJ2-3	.	TGTGCCAGCAGCGGGACTAGCACAGATACGCAGTATTTT	CASSGTSTDTQYF
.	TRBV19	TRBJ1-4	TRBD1	TGTGCCAGTGGAGGACAGGCTAATGAAAAACTGTTTTTT	CASGGQANEKLFF
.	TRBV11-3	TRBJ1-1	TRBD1	TGTGCCAGCAATAACAGGGGGAGGGGCACTGAAGCTTTCTTT	CASNNRGRGTEAFF
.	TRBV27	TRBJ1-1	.	TGTGCCAGCAGCCCGCTCAACAGAGGGGGGGTAGCTTTCTTT	CASSPLNRGGVAFF
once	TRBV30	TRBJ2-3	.	TGTGCCTGGAGTGCCCAGCGGGCCTTCACAGATACGCAGTATTTT	CAWSAQRAFTDTQYF
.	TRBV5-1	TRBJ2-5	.	TGCGCCAGCAGCCCTAGGGGCCGGGAGACCCAGTACTTC	CASSPRGRETQYF
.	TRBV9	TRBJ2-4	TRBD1	TGTGCCAGCAGCCCCGGACAGGGGAAAACGGACATTCAGTACTTC	CASSPGQGKTDIQYF
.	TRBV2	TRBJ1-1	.	TGTGCCAGCAATTTGGGAGGGAGCACTGAAGCTTTCTTT	CASNLGGSTEAFF
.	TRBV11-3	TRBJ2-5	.	TGTGCCAGCAGCCCGCAGAACCAAGAGACCCAGTACTTC	CASSPQNQETQYF
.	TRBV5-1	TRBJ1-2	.	TGCGCCAGCAGCTTGGTAAATACCGAGAACCTAGCTAACTATGGCTACACCTTC	CASSLVNTENLANYGYTF
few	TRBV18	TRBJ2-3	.	TGTGCCAGCTCACCACTAGCGCGCACAGATACGCAGTATTTT	CASSPLARTDTQYF
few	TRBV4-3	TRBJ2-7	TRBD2	TGCGCCAGCAGCCAAAGGGAGGGTGACGAGCAGTACTTC	CASSQREGDEQYF
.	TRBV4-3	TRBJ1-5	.	TGCGCCAGCAGCCAAGATGGGGGGAATCAGCCCCAGCATTTT	CASSQDGGNQPQHF
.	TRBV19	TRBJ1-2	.	TGTGCCAGTACCACTATCCCGGACTTCGGAGCTAACTATGGCTACACCTTC	CASTTIPDFGANYGYTF
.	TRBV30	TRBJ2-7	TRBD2	TGTGCCTGGAGTGTTTCTAGCGGGGTCTACGAGCAGTACTTC	CAWSVSSGVYEQYF
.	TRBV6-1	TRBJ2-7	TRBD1	TGTGCCAGCAGTCAAGGGAGGACAGGGGGGTACGAGCAGTACTTC	CASSQGRTGGYEQYF
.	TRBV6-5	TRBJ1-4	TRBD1	TGTGCCAGCAGTTACTTTCCAGGGGGAGGCGAAAAACTGTTTTTT	CASSYFPGGGEKLFF